The 12 T cell receptor beta chains presented below share a single source sample, sequenced in a study of blood T cell repertoires in COVID-19. Generated by immunoSEQ multiplex PCR, the TCRdb table keeps only in-frame clones and is missing some. The data hold around 470,000 clones, with less than 95% observed a single time. Sequences were obtained from PBMCs or T cells enriched from blood (not recorded which). These TCRs come from a young man who had recovered from COVID-19.

This sequence joins TRBV7-8 and TRBJ2-7; unclear D gene. Germline CDR1 SGHVS, CDR2 FQNEAQ. The CDR3 has 13 residues. Trimming cost V 7 bases and J 4 bases, with 14 bases left between them. CDR3 DNA: TGTGCCAGCAACGTCGGCTCAGGTTACGAGCAGTACTTC. This codes for CASNVGSGYEQYF.

The chain couples TRBV28 to TRBJ1-2; D possibly corresponds to TRBD1 (5 bases). Looked up from germline, CDR1 is MDHEN and CDR2 is SYDVKM. V was clipped by 6 bases and J by 8 bases, with 10 bases between them. The CDR3 consists of 11 residues. The CDR3 is CASRLQGGYTF. The DNA of the CDR3 is TGTGCCAGCAGACTTCAGGGAGGCTACACCTTC.

The V gene is TRBV10-3, the J gene TRBJ1-1; D not resolved. CDR3 length equals 12 residues. CDR1 is ENHRY, CDR2 SYGVKD, per germline. The V end was cut by 11 bases, the J end by 3 bases, with 13 bases between. CDR3: CAVRGSDTEAFF. The CDR3 coding sequence is TGTGCCGTCCGCGGATCGGACACTGAAGCTTTCTTT.

The sample holds one count of this clone. The chain uses TRBV28 and TRBJ1-5; D call uncertain. Trimming shortened V by 5 bases and J by 5 bases, and 13 bases separated the two germline ends. The CDR3 is 14 residues long. The V gene's germline CDR1 is MDHEN and CDR2 SYDVKM. CDR3 DNA: TGTGCCAGCAGTCAGAGGGCATTCGATCAGCCCCAGCATTTT. As protein: CASSQRAFDQPQHF.

The rearrangement uses TRBV10-3 and TRBJ1-1; D remains ambiguous. Trimming shortened V by 0 bases and J by 8 bases, and 16 bases separated the two germline ends. The CDR3 sequence is 15 residues long. The germline V gene has CDR1 ENHRY and CDR2 SYGVKD. Written as DNA, the CDR3 is TGTGCCATCAGTGAGTCGACAAGTCAATCCTCCGAAGCTTTCTTT. Its protein product is CAISESTSQSSEAFF.

This sequence joins TRBV4-2 and TRBJ2-7; TRBD1 matches 8 bases. V shed 4 bases, J shed 1 base, and the junction held 6 bases outside the gene matches. Germline CDR1 LGHNA, CDR2 YNFKEQ. The CDR3 is 15 residues long. The CDR3 loop is CASSLGQGVSYEQYF. CDR3 DNA sequence: TGTGCCAGCAGCCTCGGACAGGGAGTATCCTACGAGCAGTACTTC.

The chain uses TRBV27 and TRBJ2-3; D perhaps matches TRBD2 (5 bases). Trimming removed 3 bases from V and 5 bases from J, with 9 bases in between. Germline V gene lookup returns CDR1 MNHEY and CDR2 SMNVEV (reference sequence). The CDR3 consists of 13 residues. The CDR3 nucleotides read TGTGCCAGCAGTTTCCTTGCGGGAGATACGCAGTATTTT. Its translation is CASSFLAGDTQYF.

J is TRBJ1-4 and V is TRBV28, with D perhaps matching TRBD1 (5 bases). The germline V and J ends were trimmed by 2 bases and 7 bases, with 20 bases remaining between them. Germline assignment: CDR1 MDHEN and CDR2 SYDVKM. This CDR3 has 17 amino acids. The CDR3 DNA reads TGTGCCAGCAGTTTAACAGGCCAGATCGGTGAAAGTGAAAAACTGTTTTTT. Translated: CASSLTGQIGESEKLFF.

V gene TRBV19 combines with J gene TRBJ2-7, with 8 positions matching TRBD1. CDR3 length: 14 amino acids. The trim removed 1 base at V and 3 bases at J, leaving 2 bases unmatched. Looked up from germline, CDR1 is LNHDA and CDR2 is SQIVND (reference sequence). The CDR3 coding sequence is TGTGCCAGTAGTATAGGACAGGGGTTCTACGAGCAGTACTTC. This codes for CASSIGQGFYEQYF.

This chain uses TRBV18 with TRBJ2-7; no clear D gene. Between the trimmed V and J ends, which lost 2 bases and 6 bases, there was a span of 11 bases. The CDR3 runs 13 residues. CDR1 and CDR2 from the germline V gene are KGHSH and LQKENI. The CDR3 loop reads CASSPTPRGEQYF. DNA of the CDR3: TGTGCCAGCTCACCAACCCCGCGCGGCGAGCAGTACTTC.

This chain joins TRBV6-5 and TRBJ1-4, with a possible D match to TRBD1 (6 bases). V was clipped by 10 bases and J by 7 bases, with 13 bases between them. This CDR3 has 12 residues. The germline V gene encodes CDR1 MNHEY and CDR2 SVGAGI. This CDR3 reads CATRWTAEKLFF. The CDR3, as DNA: TGTGCCACTCGCTGGACAGCTGAAAAACTGTTTTTT.

The sample holds one count of this clone. In nucleotides, the CDR3 is TGTGCCAGCAGCTACGGTGCCAGTGGGGGGAATGAGCAGTTCTTC. The encoded protein is CASSYGASGGNEQFF. The V and J genes are TRBV5-4 and TRBJ2-1, with D perhaps TRBD2 (6 bases). The CDR3 consists of 15 residues. Germline V CDR1 and CDR2: SGHNT, YYREEE (reference sequence). The V and J ends lost 3 bases and 7 bases respectively, with 17 bases between them.